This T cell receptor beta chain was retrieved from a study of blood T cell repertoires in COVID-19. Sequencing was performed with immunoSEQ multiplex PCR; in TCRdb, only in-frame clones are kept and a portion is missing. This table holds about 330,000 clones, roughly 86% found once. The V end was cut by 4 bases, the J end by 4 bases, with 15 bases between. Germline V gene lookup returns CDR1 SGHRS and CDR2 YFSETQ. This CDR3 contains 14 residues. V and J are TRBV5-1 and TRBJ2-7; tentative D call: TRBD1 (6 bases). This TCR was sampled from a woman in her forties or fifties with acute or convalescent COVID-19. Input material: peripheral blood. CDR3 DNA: TGCGCCAGCAGCCTGCAGGGGTCGGAATACGAGCAGTACTTC. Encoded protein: CASSLQGSEYEQYF.